This T cell receptor beta chain was observed in a study of T cell responses to AZD1222 COVID-19 vaccine. Study-level findings and limits: All repertoire sampling was performed exclusively after the peak T cell response.

CDR3 size: 13 residues. V was pared by 4 bases and J by 8 bases, with 3 bases of the junction left unmatched. CDR1 and CDR2 (germline): PRHDT, FYEKMQ (reference sequence). For this clone: Its antigen is unknown.

Using immunoSEQ multiplex PCR, the repertoire was profiled, and TCRdb retains in-frame clones only, with some absent. The sample lists tens of thousands of clones, 87% occurring once. Samples with a second dose at about 4 or about 12 weeks were pooled together. The sequence came from an adult who received the AZD1222 COVID-19 vaccine. The chain recombines TRBV13 with TRBJ2-1, with 9 nucleotides matching TRBD1. The sequenced sample was peripheral blood, obtained 28 days after the second AZD1222 dose. CDR3 protein: CASSWGQGDEQFF. DNA of the CDR3: TGTGCCAGCAGCTGGGGACAGGGCGATGAGCAGTTCTTC. Filled out from reference TRBV13 and TRBJ2-1, the complete variable domain reads AAGVIQSPRHLIKEKRETATLKCYPIPRHDTVYWYQQGPGQDPQFLISFYEKMQSDKGSIPDRFSAQQFSDYHSELNMSSLELGDSALYFCASSWGQGDEQFFGPGTRLTVL.